The sequence of this TCR beta chain was determined in a study of cytomegalovirus exposure and HLA in healthy donors. V gave up 9 bases and J gave up 3 bases, with 5 bases separating them. Germline CDR1 MNHEY, CDR2 SVGAGI. CDR3 size: 11 residues. Study outcomes and limitations: Sequence variants that were highly shared formed a cluster that was likely a sequencing artifact. A later analysis linked a missense DCLRE1C variant to TCR beta V- and J-gene trimming. TCR beta V segments were, for the most part, productive about 87% or about 30% of the time in an earlier analysis.

60 Vbeta and 13 Jbeta primers were used in PCR. TCRdb's copy holds only in-frame clones and misses some; the assay was immunoSEQ multiplex PCR. The repertoire holds some 150,000 clones, with 70% to 80% as singletons. This clone showed up just a few times. What it binds is not known. This receptor was taken from a man between 40 and 49 years old in good health and CMV-seronegative. Sequencing input: PBMCs. This sequence joins TRBV6-5 and TRBJ2-2; D not resolved. In DNA, the CDR3 is TGTGCCAGTAGAGACACCGGGGAGCTGTTTTTT. It encodes CASRDTGELFF.